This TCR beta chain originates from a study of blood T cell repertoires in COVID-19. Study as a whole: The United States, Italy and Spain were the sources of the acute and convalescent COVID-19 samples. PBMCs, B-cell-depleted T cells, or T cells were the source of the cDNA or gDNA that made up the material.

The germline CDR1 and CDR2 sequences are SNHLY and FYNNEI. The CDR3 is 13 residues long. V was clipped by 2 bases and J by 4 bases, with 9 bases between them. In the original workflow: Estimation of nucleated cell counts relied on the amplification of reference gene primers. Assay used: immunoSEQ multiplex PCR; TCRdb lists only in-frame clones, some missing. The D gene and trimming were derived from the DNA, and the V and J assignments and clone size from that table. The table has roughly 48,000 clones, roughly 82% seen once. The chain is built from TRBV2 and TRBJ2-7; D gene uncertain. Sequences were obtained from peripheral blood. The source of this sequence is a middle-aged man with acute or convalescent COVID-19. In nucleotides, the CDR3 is TGTGCCAGCAGTGAAATTGAGGAGTACGAGCAGTACTTC. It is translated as CASSEIEEYEQYF. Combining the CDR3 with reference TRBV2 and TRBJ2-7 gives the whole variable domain EPEVTQTPSHQVTQMGQEVILRCVPISNHLYFYWYRQILGQKVEFLVSFYNNEISEKSEIFDDQFSVERPDGSNFTLKIRSTKLEDSAMYFCASSEIEEYEQYFGPGTRLTVT.